One sample yielded the 3 T cell receptor beta chains listed below, sequenced in a study of response to subunit inactivated influenza vaccine. TCRdb itself ran the RT-PCR reads through MiXCR, one entry per CDR3 protein. The table has a few hundred thousand distinct CDR3 sequences, 21% seen once. Source: PBMCs from blood, taken about 20 months after vaccination. Source of these receptors: a man aged 45-69 years who received an inactivated influenza vaccine.

The chain is built from TRBV7-2 and TRBJ1-2; 11 bases match TRBD1. The V gene's germline CDR1 is SGHTA and CDR2 FQGNSA. Trimming at V came to 1 base and at J to 2 bases, leaving 3 bases not matched to a gene. The CDR3 contains 16 residues. The CDR3 here is CASSLDRDRGNYGYTF. Here the CDR3 DNA reads TGTGCCAGCAGCTTAGACCGGGACAGGGGGAACTATGGCTACACCTTC.

This clonotype was observed a handful of times. The rearrangement uses TRBV5-5 and TRBJ1-1; tentative D call: TRBD1 (5 bases). The CDR3 is 13 residues long. V dropped 1 base and J dropped 10 bases, with 14 bases sitting between them. CDR1 is SGHKS, CDR2 YYEKEE, per germline (reference sequence). The CDR3, as DNA: TGTGCCAGCAGCTTGTCGGAGAGGGGTGTAGCTTTCTTT. It translates to CASSLSERGVAFF.

The chain has TRBV20-1 and TRBJ2-7, with D maybe TRBD1 (5 bases). The V gene's germline CDR1 is DFQATT and CDR2 SNEGSKA (reference sequence). Trimming cost V 4 bases and J 3 bases, with 16 bases left between them. CDR3 length equals 14 residues. The CDR3 here is CSATRAGPNYEQYF. The CDR3 coding sequence is TGCAGTGCTACTCGGGCAGGGCCTAACTACGAGCAGTACTTC.